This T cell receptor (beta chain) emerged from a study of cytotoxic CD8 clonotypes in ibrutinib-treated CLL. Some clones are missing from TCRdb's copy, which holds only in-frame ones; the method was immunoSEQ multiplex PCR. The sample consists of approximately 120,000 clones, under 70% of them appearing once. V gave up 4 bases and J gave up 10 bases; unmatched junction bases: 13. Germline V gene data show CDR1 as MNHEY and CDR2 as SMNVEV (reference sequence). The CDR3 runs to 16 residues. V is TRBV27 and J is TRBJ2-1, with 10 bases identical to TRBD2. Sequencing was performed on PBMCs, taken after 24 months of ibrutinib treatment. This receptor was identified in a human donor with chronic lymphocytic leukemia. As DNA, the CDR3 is TGTGCCAGCAGTTCGTTGGGAGTAGCGGGGGGAGGCGAGCAGTTCTTC. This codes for CASSSLGVAGGGEQFF.